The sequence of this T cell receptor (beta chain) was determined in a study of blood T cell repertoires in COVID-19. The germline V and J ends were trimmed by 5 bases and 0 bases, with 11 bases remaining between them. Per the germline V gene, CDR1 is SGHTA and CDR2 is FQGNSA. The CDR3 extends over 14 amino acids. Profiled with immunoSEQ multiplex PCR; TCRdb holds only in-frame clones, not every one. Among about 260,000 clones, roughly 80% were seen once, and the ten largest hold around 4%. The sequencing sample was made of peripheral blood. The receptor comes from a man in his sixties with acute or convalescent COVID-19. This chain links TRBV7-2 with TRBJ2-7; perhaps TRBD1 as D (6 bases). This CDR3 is CASSQRQASYEQYF. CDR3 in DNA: TGTGCCAGCAGCCAGAGACAGGCCTCCTACGAGCAGTACTTC. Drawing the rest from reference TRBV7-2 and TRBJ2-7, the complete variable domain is GAGVSQSPSNKVTEKGKDVELRCDPISGHTALYWYRQSLGQGLEFLIYFQGNSAPDKSGLPSDRFSAERTGGSVSTLTIQRTQQEDSAVYLCASSQRQASYEQYFGPGTRLTVT.